This T cell receptor (beta chain) was found in a study of glioma-infiltrating T cells after dendritic cell vaccination. The ends were cut back, 7 bases at V and 1 base at J, with 14 bases in the middle. Germline values: CDR1 MNHNS, CDR2 SASEGT. The CDR3 has 15 amino acids. The method was immunoSEQ multiplex PCR; TCRdb's version includes in-frame clones alone and lacks a portion of them. The sample contains tens of thousands of clones, 70% to 90% of which appear only once. The V call is TRBV6-1, the J call TRBJ1-5, with D tentatively TRBD1 (6 bases). This receptor was identified in a human donor with glioblastoma. Specimen: blood, collected before dendritic cell vaccination. This chain's CDR3 is CASKRQVESNQPQHF. CDR3 sequence (DNA): TGTGCCAGCAAGCGACAGGTTGAGAGCAATCAGCCCCAGCATTTT.